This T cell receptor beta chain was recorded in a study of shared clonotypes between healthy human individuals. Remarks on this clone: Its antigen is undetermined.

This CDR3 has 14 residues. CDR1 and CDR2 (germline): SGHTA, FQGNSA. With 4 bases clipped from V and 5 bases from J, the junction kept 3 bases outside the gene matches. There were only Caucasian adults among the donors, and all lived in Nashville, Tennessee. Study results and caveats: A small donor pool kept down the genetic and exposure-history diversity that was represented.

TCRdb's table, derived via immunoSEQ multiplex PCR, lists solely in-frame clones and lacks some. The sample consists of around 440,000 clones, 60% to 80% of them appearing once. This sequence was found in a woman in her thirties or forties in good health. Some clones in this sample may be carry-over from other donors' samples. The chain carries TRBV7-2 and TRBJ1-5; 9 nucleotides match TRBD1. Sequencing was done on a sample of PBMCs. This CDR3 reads CASSSQGAYQPQHF. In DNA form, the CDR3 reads TGTGCCAGCAGCTCACAGGGGGCTTATCAGCCCCAGCATTTT.